This TCR beta chain was documented in a study of T cells in tumors after PD-1 blockade. Overall study: On average, peripheral blood gave 100,000 to 140,000 TCR templates and 33,000 or so unique clonotypes.

Overall study results and limits: Blood contained about 43% of the tumor's TCR clonotypes.

Note on this clone: Its cognate antigen is unknown.

Sequenced by immunoSEQ multiplex PCR; TCRdb stores in-frame clones only, minus some. Of 45,000 or so clones listed, 65% to 80% are singletons. This CDR3 has 11 residues. The V gene lost 6 bases and the J gene lost 6 bases, with 6 bases spanning the gap. Per the germline V gene, CDR1 is MNHEY and CDR2 is SVGAGI. This sequence joins TRBV6-5 and TRBJ2-1, with D hard to call. The sample was PBMCs, taken before anti-PD-1 therapy. The TCR sequence derives from a human donor with advanced basal cell or squamous cell carcinoma (not recorded which). CDR3 bases: TGTGCCAGCAGCTTTTCCAATGAGCAGTTCTTC. It yields the protein CASSFSNEQFF.